This record covers a single TCR beta chain. Sequencing used immunoSEQ multiplex PCR; TCRdb keeps in-frame clones, though not all of them. The data contain roughly 120,000 clones, 87% of them singletons. This sample was included in a study of T cell responses to AZD1222 COVID-19 vaccine. The CDR3 consists of 14 residues. With 8 bases clipped from V and 3 bases from J, the junction kept 8 bases outside the gene matches. The germline V gene encodes CDR1 MDHEN and CDR2 SYDVKM. Material: peripheral blood, obtained on day 0 of AZD1222 vaccination. The gene calls are TRBV28 and TRBJ2-7, with TRBD2 matching 9 bases. This clonotype was sampled from an adult in good health. For the CDR3, the DNA is TGTGCCAGCCGAGAAATAGCGGGAGACTACGAGCAGTACTTC. This translates into CASREIAGDYEQYF. Variable domain in full (rest from reference TRBV28 and TRBJ2-7): DVKVTQSSRYLVKRTGEKVFLECVQDMDHENMFWYRQDPGLGLRLIYFSYDVKMKEKGDIPEGYSVSREKKERFSLILESASTNQTSMYLCASREIAGDYEQYFGPGTRLTVT.